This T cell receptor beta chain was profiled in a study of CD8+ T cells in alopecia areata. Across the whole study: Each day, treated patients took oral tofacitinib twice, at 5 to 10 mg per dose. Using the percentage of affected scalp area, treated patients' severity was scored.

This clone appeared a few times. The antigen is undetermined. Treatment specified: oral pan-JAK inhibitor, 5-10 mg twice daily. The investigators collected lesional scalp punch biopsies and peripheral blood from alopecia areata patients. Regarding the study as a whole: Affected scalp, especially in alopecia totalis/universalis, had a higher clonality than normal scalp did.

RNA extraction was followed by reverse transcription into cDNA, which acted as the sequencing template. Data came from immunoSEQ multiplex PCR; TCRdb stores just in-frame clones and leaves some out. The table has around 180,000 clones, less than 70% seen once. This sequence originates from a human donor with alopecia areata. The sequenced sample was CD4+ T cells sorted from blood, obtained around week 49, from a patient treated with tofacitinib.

The CDR3, as DNA: TGTGCCAGCAGCCGCGGGGGGACGACAGGGGCACCCACCGGGGAGCTGTTTTTT. Amino acids: CASSRGGTTGAPTGELFF. J is TRBJ2-2 and V is TRBV11-2, with D tentatively TRBD1 or TRBD2 (8 bases each). Germline-derived CDR1 and CDR2 are SGHAT and FQNNGV. Trimming removed 5 bases at V and 4 bases at J, with 23 bases between. CDR3 length: 18 residues. The full variable domain, completed using reference TRBV11-2 and TRBJ2-2, is EAGVAQSPRYKIIEKRQSVAFWCNPISGHATLYWYQQILGQGPKLLIQFQNNGVVDDSQLPKDRFSAERLKGVDSTLKIQPAKLEDSAVYLCASSRGGTTGAPTGELFFGEGSRLTVL.